One sample yielded the 15 T cell receptor beta chains listed below, sequenced in a study of Ad26.COV2.S vaccination and SARS-CoV-2 variants. Libraries were prepared by immunoSEQ multiplex PCR; TCRdb keeps only in-frame clonotypes and omits some of them. The sample has 200,000 to 300,000 clones; 85% to 90% are singletons. Treatment in this sample: roughly 19 received Ad26.COV2.S at low or high dose, single or two shots; 5 received placebo; per-sample allocation not given. Sampling was performed 63 days after the first vaccine or placebo injection. The material sequenced was peripheral blood, taken in a trial of Ad26.COV2.S vaccine versus placebo. These receptors were collected from a person aged 18 to 59 who received the Ad26.COV2.S COVID-19 vaccine or a placebo.

The chain recombines TRBV28 with TRBJ2-2, with D possibly matching TRBD2 (7 bases). From germline, CDR1 is MDHEN and CDR2 SYDVKM. V was shortened by 6 bases and J by 9 bases, with 20 bases between the two germline ends. This CDR3 contains 15 residues. CDR3 loop: CASSRDRRREWELFF. The CDR3 DNA is TGTGCCAGCAGCCGAGACAGGCGGCGGGAGTGGGAGCTGTTTTTT.

The chain combines TRBV6-6 with TRBJ2-7; 14 bases fit TRBD2. The V gene's germline CDR1 is MNHNY and CDR2 SVGAGI (reference sequence). Germline trimming cut 6 bases from V and 0 bases from J; bases unmatched to any gene: 4. The CDR3 runs 16 residues. Here the CDR3 reads CASRQGLAGGSYEQYF. The CDR3 DNA sequence: TGTGCCAGCAGACAAGGACTAGCGGGGGGCTCCTACGAGCAGTACTTC.

The rearrangement joins TRBV3-1 (or the pseudogene TRBV3-2) to TRBJ1-2; maybe TRBD1 (5 bases). This CDR3 contains 15 residues. CDR1 is LGHDT and CDR2 is YNNKEL in the germline V gene (reference sequence). Trimming cost V 0 bases and J 2 bases, with 10 bases left between them. CDR3 sequence: CASSQDRGANYGYTF. The CDR3, as DNA: TGTGCCAGCAGCCAAGATAGAGGGGCGAACTATGGCTACACCTTC.

The chain links TRBV21-1 to TRBJ2-3; whether TRBD2, the table's D call, matches the DNA was not checked. TRBV21-1 is given as a pseudogene. The CDR3 loop spans 18 amino acids. The CDR3, as DNA: TGTGCCAGCAGCAAAGTGGCTGGCGGGAGGGCCTATACAGATACGCAGTATTTT. The encoded protein is CASSKVAGGRAYTDTQYF.

The CDR3 DNA sequence: TGTGCCAGCGGTGGGGCAGGACAGGGGAGGGCCTACAATGAGCAGTTCTTC. This codes for CASGGAGQGRAYNEQFF. The chain links TRBV9 to TRBJ2-1, with 9 nucleotides matching TRBD1. CDR1 and CDR2 (germline): SGDLS, YYNGEE. V shed 7 bases, J shed 2 bases, and the junction held 13 bases outside the gene matches. This CDR3 has 17 residues.

The genes are TRBV6-2 or TRBV6-3 and TRBJ2-7; 8 bases agree with TRBD1. CDR1 and CDR2 from the germline V gene are MNHEY and SVGEGT. The CDR3 runs to 15 residues. V shed 5 bases and J 6 bases; nucleotides not matched to a gene: 12. CDR3 sequence reads: CASSRQGPLMGEQYF. The CDR3 DNA reads TGTGCCAGCAGTCGACAGGGGCCCTTGATGGGCGAGCAGTACTTC.

The rearrangement uses TRBV19 and TRBJ2-2, with D unclear. Trimming removed 5 bases at V and 1 base at J, with 8 bases between. CDR3 size: 14 residues. The germline V gene encodes CDR1 LNHDA and CDR2 SQIVND (reference sequence). The CDR3 loop reads CASSGPGNTGELFF. Here the CDR3 DNA reads TGTGCCAGTAGTGGCCCAGGGAACACCGGGGAGCTGTTTTTT.

This chain links TRBV6-5 with TRBJ1-3; D not certain. Germline V gene data show CDR1 as MNHEY and CDR2 as SVGAGI. V was trimmed by 9 bases and J by 3 bases, leaving 6 bases between them. The CDR3 spans 11 residues. The CDR3 region has the DNA TGTGCCAGTCAACTTGGAAACACCATATATTTT. Protein: CASQLGNTIYF.

V gene TRBV15 combines with J gene TRBJ2-1; D gene unclear. V lost 3 bases and J lost 4, with 22 bases in between. Germline V CDR1 and CDR2: LNHNV, YYDKDF (reference sequence). The CDR3 has 18 residues. The CDR3 is CATSRIQTSPFFYNEQFF. The CDR3 nucleotides read TGTGCCACCAGCAGGATACAAACAAGTCCCTTTTTTTACAATGAGCAGTTCTTC.

This chain connects TRBV18 to TRBJ2-3; weak D call: TRBD2 (6 bases). This CDR3 comprises 14 residues. V gave up 0 bases and J gave up 8 bases, with 12 bases separating them. Per germline, CDR1 KGHSH and CDR2 LQKENI. CDR3 loop: CASSPPLALGTQYF. DNA for the CDR3: TGTGCCAGCTCACCACCCCTAGCGCTGGGTACGCAGTATTTT.

This clone was seen a single time. This chain uses TRBV28 with TRBJ2-3; the match to TRBD2 covers 11 bases. CDR3 length equals 16 residues. With V trimmed by 7 bases and J by 2 bases, 8 bases remained unmatched. Germline V gene sequence: CDR1 MDHEN, CDR2 SYDVKM. Written as DNA, the CDR3 is TGTGCCAGCACCCGTCTGACTAGCGGGAACACAGATACGCAGTATTTT. This translates into CASTRLTSGNTDTQYF.

The rearrangement links TRBV10-3 to TRBJ2-7, with 8 bases matching TRBD2. Germline-derived CDR1 and CDR2 are ENHRY and SYGVKD. J lost 3 bases, V lost 6 bases, and 4 bases had no gene match. This CDR3 has 13 amino acids. The CDR3 nucleotides are TGTGCCATCAGCGCGACTAGCGACTACGAGCAGTACTTC. Translating gives CAISATSDYEQYF.

The chain has TRBV19 and TRBJ2-7, with 7 positions matching TRBD2. The trim removed 5 bases at V and 5 bases at J, leaving 12 bases unmatched. The CDR3 is 15 amino acids. Germline V lookup: CDR1 LNHDA, CDR2 SQIVND (reference sequence). This CDR3 reads CASSLVGGSPDEQYF. In nucleotides, the CDR3 is TGTGCCAGTAGTCTCGTCGGGGGGAGCCCTGACGAGCAGTACTTC.

This chain uses TRBV7-9 with TRBJ2-7, with TRBD2 matching over 7 bases. This CDR3 spans 14 amino acids. Trimming took 7 bases from V and 6 from J; bases not matched to a gene: 12. Germline-derived CDR1 and CDR2 are SEHNR and FQNEAQ (reference sequence). The CDR3 nucleotides are TGTGCCAGCAATCGTGGGGAGGGCCTCAGCGAGCAGTACTTC. Translation: CASNRGEGLSEQYF. Filled out from reference TRBV7-9 and TRBJ2-7, the complete variable domain reads DTGVSQNPRHKITKRGQNVTFRCDPISEHNRLYWYRQTLGQGPEFLTYFQNEAQLEKSRLLSDRFSAERPKGSFSTLEIQRTEQGDSAMYLCASNRGEGLSEQYFGPGTRLTVT.

V is TRBV7-8 and J is TRBJ2-7; D gene unclear. Germline CDR1 SGHVS, CDR2 FQNEAQ. The CDR3 has 14 residues. V lost 5 bases and J 4 bases, leaving 15 bases between the germline ends. The CDR3 nucleotides are TGTGCCAGCAGCCGCAGGTTTCCCAGTTACGAGCAGTACTTC. Translation: CASSRRFPSYEQYF. Filled out from reference TRBV7-8 and TRBJ2-7, the complete variable domain reads GAGVSQSPRYKVAKRGQDVALRCDPISGHVSLFWYQQALGQGPEFLTYFQNEAQLDKSGLPSDRFFAERPEGSVSTLKIQRTQQEDSAVYLCASSRRFPSYEQYFGPGTRLTVT.